These T cell receptor beta chains were read from a single sample in a study of OX40 agonist ivuxolimab in advanced cancers. Sequencing was performed with immunoSEQ multiplex PCR; in TCRdb, only in-frame clones are kept and a portion is missing. The data show about 52,000 clones, with approximately 87% seen just once and around 6.4% held by the top ten. The material was CD4+ or CD8+ T cells sorted from blood, obtained in a trial of the OX40 agonist ivuxolimab. The receptors were gathered from an adult with an advanced solid tumor such as melanoma, head and neck, liver or kidney cancer. Both conserved end residues are part of each CDR3. The D gene is left open where the match is weak. The size field is filled for only some rows; it gives once, few, many or a size class.

d_call	clone_size	v_call	cdr3_length	j_call	cdr3_nt	cdr3_aa
-	-	TRBV6-5	13	TRBJ1-5	TGTGCCAGCAGCCTGGTAGTTAATCAGCCCCAGCATTTT	CASSLVVNQPQHF
TRBD1	-	TRBV28	16	TRBJ1-5	TGTGCCAGCAGTGCCGGACAGGGGAGGCTCAATCAGCCCCAGCATTTT	CASSAGQGRLNQPQHF
TRBD1	-	TRBV6-1	15	TRBJ1-3	TGTGCCAGCAGTCAGGACAGGATCTCTGGAAACACCATATATTTT	CASSQDRISGNTIYF
-	few	TRBV6-6	13	TRBJ1-3	TGTGCCAGCAGTCGTCCGGGGGGAAACACCATATATTTT	CASSRPGGNTIYF
-	-	TRBV30	14	TRBJ2-1	TGTGCCTGGAGGCTGACTGTATCCTACAATGAGCAGTTCTTC	CAWRLTVSYNEQFF
-	-	TRBV19	15	TRBJ2-7	TGTGCCAGTAGTATAGGTAGTCCTGTATTCTACGAGCAGTACTTC	CASSIGSPVFYEQYF
TRBD1	-	TRBV10-3	15	TRBJ2-7	TGTGCCATCAGTGATCGGGACAGGGGGACCTACGAGCAGTACTTC	CAISDRDRGTYEQYF
TRBD1	-	TRBV11-2	17	TRBJ2-2	TGTGCCAGCAGCCCCGGGACAGGGGTCCTACAAACCGGGGAGCTGTTTTTT	CASSPGTGVLQTGELFF
-	-	TRBV18	15	TRBJ1-1	TGTGCCAGCTCACCCATCGACCGCCAGGACACTGAAGCTTTCTTT	CASSPIDRQDTEAFF
TRBD2	once	TRBV6-1	15	TRBJ2-1	TGTGCCAGCATGAGGACTAGCGGCAAATACAATGAGCAGTTCTTC	CASMRTSGKYNEQFF
-	-	TRBV7-2	16	TRBJ2-5	TGTGCCAGCAGCCACGCGCGCATCGGCGTTCAAGAGACCCAGTACTTC	CASSHARIGVQETQYF
-	-	TRBV5-1	18	TRBJ2-5	TGCGCCGGCACGATGGACGTCAACGAAACCCCCCTACAAGAGACCCAGTACTTC	CAGTMDVNETPLQETQYF
-	-	TRBV6-6	13	TRBJ2-7	TGTGCCAGCAGTTACAAGGGGAGTCTCGAGCAGTACTTC	CASSYKGSLEQYF
-	few	TRBV5-1	18	TRBJ2-3	TGCGCCAGCAGCTTGTTCGCGGGGTCGAGGACTAGCACAGATACGCAGTATTTT	CASSLFAGSRTSTDTQYF